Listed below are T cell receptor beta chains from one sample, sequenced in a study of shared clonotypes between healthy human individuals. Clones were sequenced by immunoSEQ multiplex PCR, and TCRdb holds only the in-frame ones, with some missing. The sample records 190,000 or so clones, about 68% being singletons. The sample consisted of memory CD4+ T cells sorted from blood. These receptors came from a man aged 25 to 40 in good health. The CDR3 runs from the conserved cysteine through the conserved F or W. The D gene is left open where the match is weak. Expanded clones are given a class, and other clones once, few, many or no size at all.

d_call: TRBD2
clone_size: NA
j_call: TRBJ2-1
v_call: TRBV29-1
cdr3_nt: TGCAGCGTTGAAGATGGACTAGCGATGAGAAATGAGCAGTTCTTC
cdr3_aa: CSVEDGLAMRNEQFF

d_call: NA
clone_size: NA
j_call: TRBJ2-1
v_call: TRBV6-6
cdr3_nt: TGTGCCAGCAGGGGACTCGCTTTCTACAATGAGCAGTTCTTC
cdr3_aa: CASRGLAFYNEQFF

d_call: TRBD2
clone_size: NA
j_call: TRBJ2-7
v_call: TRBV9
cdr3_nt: TGTGCCAGCAGCGTTGACCCCGGGACTAGCTTATACGAGCAGTACTTC
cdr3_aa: CASSVDPGTSLYEQYF

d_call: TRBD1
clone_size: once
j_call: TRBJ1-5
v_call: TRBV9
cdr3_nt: TGTGCCAGCAGCGTGGCCGCAGGGGGCTTTCAGCCCCAGCATTTT
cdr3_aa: CASSVAAGGFQPQHF

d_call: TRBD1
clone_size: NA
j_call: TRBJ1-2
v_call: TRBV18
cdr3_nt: TGTGCCAGCTCACCCTCAGGGGGCGTACTCTATGGCTACACCTTC
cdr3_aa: CASSPSGGVLYGYTF

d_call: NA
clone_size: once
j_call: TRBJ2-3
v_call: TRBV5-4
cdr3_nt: TGTGCCAGCAGCTTCCTGGACACAGATACGCAGTATTTT
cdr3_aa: CASSFLDTDTQYF

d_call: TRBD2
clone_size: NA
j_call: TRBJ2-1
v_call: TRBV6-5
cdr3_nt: TGTGCCAGCAGTTACGGCGGGGGGTTGTACAATGAGCAGTTCTTC
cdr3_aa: CASSYGGGLYNEQFF

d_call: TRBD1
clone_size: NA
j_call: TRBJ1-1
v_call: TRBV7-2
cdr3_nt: TGTGCCAGCAGCTTAGCAGGGGGCGGGGGATCTGAAGCTTTCTTT
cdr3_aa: CASSLAGGGGSEAFF

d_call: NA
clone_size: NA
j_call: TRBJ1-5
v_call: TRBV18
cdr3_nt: TGTGCCAGCTCACCTACCGGGGCGAGGGGCTTACACCAGCCCCAGCATTTT
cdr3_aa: CASSPTGARGLHQPQHF

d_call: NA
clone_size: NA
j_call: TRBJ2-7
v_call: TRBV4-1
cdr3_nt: TGCGCCAGCAGCGGCTCCCCGCGTCCGTTCTCCTACGAGCAGTACTTC
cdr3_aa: CASSGSPRPFSYEQYF

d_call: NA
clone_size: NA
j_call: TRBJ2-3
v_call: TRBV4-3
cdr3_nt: TGCGCCAGCAGCCAAGAGGGGCAATCCACAGATACGCAGTATTTT
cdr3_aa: CASSQEGQSTDTQYF

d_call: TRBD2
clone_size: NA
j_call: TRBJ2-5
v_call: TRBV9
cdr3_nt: TGTGCCAGCAGCGTAGGCTTAGGGACTAGGGGAGGGGAGACCCAGTACTTC
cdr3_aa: CASSVGLGTRGGETQYF

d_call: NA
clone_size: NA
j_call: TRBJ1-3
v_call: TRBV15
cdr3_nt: TGTGCCACCAGCAGAGGGAACAGTGGAAACACCATATATTTT
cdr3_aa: CATSRGNSGNTIYF

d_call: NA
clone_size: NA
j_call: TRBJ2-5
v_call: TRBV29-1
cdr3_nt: TGCAGCGTTGCCCAGGGGAGGGCTAAAGCTGAGACCCAGTACTTC
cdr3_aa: CSVAQGRAKAETQYF

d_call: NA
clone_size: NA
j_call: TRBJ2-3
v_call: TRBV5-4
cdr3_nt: TGTGCCAGCAAGGAAACGGGGCAGACTAGCACAGATACGCAGTATTTT
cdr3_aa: CASKETGQTSTDTQYF

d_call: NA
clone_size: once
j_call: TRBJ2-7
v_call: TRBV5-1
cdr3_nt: TGCGCCAGCAGCCCCGGGACACTCTCCGAGCAGTACTTC
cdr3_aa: CASSPGTLSEQYF

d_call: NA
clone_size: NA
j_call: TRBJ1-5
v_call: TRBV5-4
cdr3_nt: TGTGCCAGCAGCTCCTCGACGGGGGCGCCCCAGCATTTT
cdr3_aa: CASSSSTGAPQHF

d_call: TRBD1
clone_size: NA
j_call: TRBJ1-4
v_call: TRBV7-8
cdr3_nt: TGTGCCAGCAGCCCACGGACAGGACGAAATGAAAAACTGTTTTTT
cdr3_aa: CASSPRTGRNEKLFF

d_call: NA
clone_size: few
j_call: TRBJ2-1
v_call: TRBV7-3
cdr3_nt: TGTGCCAGCAGCAAGAGAGCAGGGACGGGATACAATGAGCAGTTCTTC
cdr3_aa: CASSKRAGTGYNEQFF

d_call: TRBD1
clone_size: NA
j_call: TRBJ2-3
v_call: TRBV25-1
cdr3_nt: TGTGCCAGCAGTGAAACAGGGGACCGGTGGGGTACGCAGTATTTT
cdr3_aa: CASSETGDRWGTQYF

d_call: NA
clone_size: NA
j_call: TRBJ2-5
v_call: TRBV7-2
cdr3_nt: TGTGCCAGCAGCTTAGGACCTTGGGGCCAAGAGACCCAGTACTTC
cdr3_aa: CASSLGPWGQETQYF

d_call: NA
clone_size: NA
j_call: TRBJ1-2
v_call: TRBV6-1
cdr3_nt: TGTGCCAGCAGGGCCGTGGGGGAGCCCAATGGCTACACCTTC
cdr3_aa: CASRAVGEPNGYTF

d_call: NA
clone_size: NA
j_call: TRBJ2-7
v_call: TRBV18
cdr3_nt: TGTGCCAGCTCACCCCCTAGCGTATCCTACGAGCAGTACTTC
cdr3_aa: CASSPPSVSYEQYF

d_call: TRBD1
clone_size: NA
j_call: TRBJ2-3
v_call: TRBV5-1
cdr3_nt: TGCGCCAGCACGGGACAGGGATTAGATACGCAGTATTTT
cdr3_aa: CASTGQGLDTQYF

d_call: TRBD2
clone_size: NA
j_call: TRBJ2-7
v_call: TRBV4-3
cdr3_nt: TGCGCCAGCAGCCAAGGGCGGGCGGGAGACCCCTACGAGCAGTACTTC
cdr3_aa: CASSQGRAGDPYEQYF